A selection of T cell receptor beta chains follows, all from one sample in a study of cytomegalovirus exposure and HLA in healthy donors. The repertoire was sequenced with immunoSEQ multiplex PCR; TCRdb's copy has only in-frame clones and lacks some. The sample comprises 100,000 to 150,000 clones, roughly 84% of which are singletons, and 0.95% to 1.5% rests with the top ten. Sequencing input: PBMCs. These receptors all come from a girl aged 2 to 9 in good health and CMV-seronegative. Both conserved end residues are part of each CDR3. D genes are given only for firm matches. Some rows mark clone size as missing; the rest say once, few, many or name a class of expanded clone.

V gene: TRBV27
clone size: -
D gene: -
J gene: TRBJ2-5
CDR3 DNA: TGTGCCAGCAGTTTATCGGCCAAAAGGGAGCAGTACTTC
CDR3 protein: CASSLSAKREQYF

V gene: TRBV7-2
clone size: -
D gene: -
J gene: TRBJ1-6
CDR3 DNA: TGTGCCAGCAGCTTAGGAATAGGGGATTCACCCCTCCACTTT
CDR3 protein: CASSLGIGDSPLHF

V gene: TRBV2
clone size: -
D gene: -
J gene: TRBJ2-7
CDR3 DNA: TGTGCCAGCAGAAGTTCGGTTTACGAGCAGTACTTC
CDR3 protein: CASRSSVYEQYF

V gene: TRBV9
clone size: -
D gene: TRBD1
J gene: TRBJ2-5
CDR3 DNA: TGTGCCAGCACCCCAGGGGGCACCCAAGAGACCCAGTACTTC
CDR3 protein: CASTPGGTQETQYF

V gene: TRBV5-4
clone size: once
D gene: -
J gene: TRBJ1-2
CDR3 DNA: TGTGCCAGCAGGCAACGTAGCGAAGCCCCGGTTGGCTACACCTTC
CDR3 protein: CASRQRSEAPVGYTF

V gene: TRBV5-1
clone size: once
D gene: TRBD1
J gene: TRBJ2-1
CDR3 DNA: TGCGCCAGCAGCTGGGACAGGGGATCGAGTGAGCAGTTCTTC
CDR3 protein: CASSWDRGSSEQFF

V gene: TRBV2
clone size: -
D gene: TRBD1
J gene: TRBJ1-5
CDR3 DNA: TGTGCCAGCAGACAAGGACAGGGGGGACAGCCCCAGCATTTT
CDR3 protein: CASRQGQGGQPQHF

V gene: TRBV28
clone size: -
D gene: TRBD1
J gene: TRBJ1-3
CDR3 DNA: TGTGCCAGCAGTTTCAGTTTAGATCCGGACAGGGGCTCTGGAAACACCATATATTTT
CDR3 protein: CASSFSLDPDRGSGNTIYF

V gene: TRBV6-5
clone size: -
D gene: -
J gene: TRBJ1-1
CDR3 DNA: TGTGCCAGCAGTTACTCGACAGGCCATAGGGGGACTGAAGCTTTCTTT
CDR3 protein: CASSYSTGHRGTEAFF

V gene: TRBV5-4
clone size: -
D gene: TRBD2
J gene: TRBJ2-5
CDR3 DNA: TGTGCCAGCAGCTTGGATCCAGCGGGGGGGACCCAGTACTTC
CDR3 protein: CASSLDPAGGTQYF

V gene: TRBV2
clone size: -
D gene: -
J gene: TRBJ2-4
CDR3 DNA: TGTGCCAGCAGGGTGGGACTAGCCAAAAACATTCAGTACTTC
CDR3 protein: CASRVGLAKNIQYF

V gene: TRBV6-6
clone size: -
D gene: TRBD1
J gene: TRBJ2-7
CDR3 DNA: TGTGCCAGCAGCTCCACAGGGGGCGAGCAGTACTTC
CDR3 protein: CASSSTGGEQYF

V gene: TRBV7-2
clone size: -
D gene: TRBD1
J gene: TRBJ2-5
CDR3 DNA: TGTGCCAGCAGCGCCGACAGGGTAGAGACCCAGTACTTC
CDR3 protein: CASSADRVETQYF

V gene: TRBV4-2
clone size: -
D gene: TRBD2
J gene: TRBJ2-1
CDR3 DNA: TGTGCCAGCAGCCATTATTTTAGCGGGAGTGAGGCCAATGAGCAGTTCTTC
CDR3 protein: CASSHYFSGSEANEQFF

V gene: TRBV6-6
clone size: -
D gene: TRBD1
J gene: TRBJ1-6
CDR3 DNA: TGTGCCAGCAGTAGGGGGACAGGGGGCGTATCACCCCTCCACTTT
CDR3 protein: CASSRGTGGVSPLHF